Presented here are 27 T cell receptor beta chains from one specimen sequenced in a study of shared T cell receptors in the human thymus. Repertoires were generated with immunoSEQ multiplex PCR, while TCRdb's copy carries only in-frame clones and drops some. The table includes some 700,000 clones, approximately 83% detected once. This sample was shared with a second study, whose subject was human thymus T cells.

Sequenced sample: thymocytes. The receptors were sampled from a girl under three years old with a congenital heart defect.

DNA for the CDR3: TGTGCCAGCAGCTTTTGGGACTCGCAAGAGACCCAGTACTTC. The encoded protein is CASSFWDSQETQYF. V and J are TRBV13 and TRBJ2-5; TRBD2 might be the D (6 bases). The V gene lost 3 bases and the J gene lost 2 bases, with 10 bases spanning the gap. This CDR3 has 14 amino acids. The germline V gene has CDR1 PRHDT and CDR2 FYEKMQ (reference sequence).

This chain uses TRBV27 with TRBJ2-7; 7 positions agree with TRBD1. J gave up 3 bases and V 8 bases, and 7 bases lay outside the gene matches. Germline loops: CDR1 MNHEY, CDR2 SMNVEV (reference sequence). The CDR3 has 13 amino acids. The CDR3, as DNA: TGTGCCAGCTCCATCGGGACAGACTACGAGCAGTACTTC. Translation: CASSIGTDYEQYF.

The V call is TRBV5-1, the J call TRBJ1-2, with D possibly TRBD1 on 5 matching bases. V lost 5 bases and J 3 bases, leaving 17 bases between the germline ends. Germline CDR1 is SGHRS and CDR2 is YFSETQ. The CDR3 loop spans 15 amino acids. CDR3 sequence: CASRPPGGGDYGYTF. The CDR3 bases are TGCGCCAGCAGGCCCCCCGGAGGAGGGGACTATGGCTACACCTTC.

CDR3 DNA: TGCGCCAGCAGTGCCGCCACAGGGGGCACTACTGAAGCTTTCTTT. Translation: CASSAATGGTTEAFF. V usage is TRBV10-2 and J usage is TRBJ1-1; 9 positions match TRBD1. Trimming cost V 4 bases and J 5 bases; bases outside gene matches: 8. The germline V gene has CDR1 WSHSY and CDR2 SAAADI. The CDR3 covers 15 residues.

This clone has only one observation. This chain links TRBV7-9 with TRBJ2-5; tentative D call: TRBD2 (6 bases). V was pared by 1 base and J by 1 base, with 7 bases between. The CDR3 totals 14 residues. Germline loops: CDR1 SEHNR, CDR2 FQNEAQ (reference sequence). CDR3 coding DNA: TGTGCCAGCAGCTTAGTGGGGGGCCAAGAGACCCAGTACTTC. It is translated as CASSLVGGQETQYF.

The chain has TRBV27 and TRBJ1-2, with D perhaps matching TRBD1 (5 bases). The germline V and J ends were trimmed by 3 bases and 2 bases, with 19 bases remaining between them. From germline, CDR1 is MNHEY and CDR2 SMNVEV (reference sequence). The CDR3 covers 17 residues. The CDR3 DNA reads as TGTGCCAGCAGTTTGCACCGACCCGTGACAGACAACTATGGCTACACCTTC. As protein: CASSLHRPVTDNYGYTF.

Written as DNA, the CDR3 is TGCGCCAGCAGCCAAGATCTTTCCCGCATAACAGGGGGCCGAGAGACCCAGTACTTC. Translating it yields CASSQDLSRITGGRETQYF. V and J are TRBV4-1 and TRBJ2-5; 9 bases fit TRBD1. Per germline, CDR1 MGHRA and CDR2 YSYEKL. CDR3 length: 19 amino acids. V lost 0 bases to trimming and J lost 4 bases; unmatched junction nucleotides: 15.

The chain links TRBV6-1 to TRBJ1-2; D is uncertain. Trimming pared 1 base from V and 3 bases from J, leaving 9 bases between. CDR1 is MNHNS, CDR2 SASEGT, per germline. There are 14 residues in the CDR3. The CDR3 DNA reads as TGTGCCAGCAGTGAAGTTTTAGAACACTATGGCTACACCTTC. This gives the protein CASSEVLEHYGYTF.

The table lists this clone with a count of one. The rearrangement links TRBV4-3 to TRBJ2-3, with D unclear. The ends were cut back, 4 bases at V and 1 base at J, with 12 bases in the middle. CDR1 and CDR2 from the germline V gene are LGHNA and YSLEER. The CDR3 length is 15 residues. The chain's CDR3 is CASSPRLLCTDTQYF. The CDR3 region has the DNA TGCGCCAGCAGCCCTCGACTTCTTTGCACAGATACGCAGTATTTT.

The CDR3 nucleotides read TGTGCCAGCAGTTACGTCCTAGATACCTACGAGCAGTACTTC. This gives the protein CASSYVLDTYEQYF. The V and J genes are TRBV6-5 and TRBJ2-7, with no clear D. Germline loops: CDR1 MNHEY, CDR2 SVGAGI. CDR3 length equals 14 residues. The ends were cut back, 2 bases at V and 2 bases at J, with 10 bases in the middle.

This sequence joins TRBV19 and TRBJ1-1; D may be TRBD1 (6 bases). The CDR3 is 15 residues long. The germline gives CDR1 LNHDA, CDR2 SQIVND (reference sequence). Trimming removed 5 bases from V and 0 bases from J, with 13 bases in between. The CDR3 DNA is TGTGCCAGTAGTGCCCGGACAGACATGAACACTGAAGCTTTCTTT. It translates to CASSARTDMNTEAFF.

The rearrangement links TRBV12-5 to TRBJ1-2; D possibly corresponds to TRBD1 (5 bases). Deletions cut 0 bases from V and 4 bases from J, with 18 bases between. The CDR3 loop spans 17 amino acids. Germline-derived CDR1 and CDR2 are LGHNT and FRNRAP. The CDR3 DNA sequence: TGTGCTAGTGGTTTGGTTAGGGACTTTGTTAGGGTCTATGGCTACACCTTC. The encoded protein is CASGLVRDFVRVYGYTF.

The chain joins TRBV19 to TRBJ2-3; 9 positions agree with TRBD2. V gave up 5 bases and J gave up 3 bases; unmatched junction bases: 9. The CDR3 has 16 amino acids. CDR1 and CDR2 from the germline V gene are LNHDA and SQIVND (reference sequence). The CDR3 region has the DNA TGTGCCAGTAGTCCGTGGGCGGGGGGGCTGACAGATACGCAGTATTTT. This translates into CASSPWAGGLTDTQYF.

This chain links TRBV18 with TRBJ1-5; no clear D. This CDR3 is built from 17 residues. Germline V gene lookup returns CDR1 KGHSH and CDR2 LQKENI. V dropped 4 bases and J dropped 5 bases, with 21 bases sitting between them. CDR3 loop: CASSLPSGGSRDQPQHF. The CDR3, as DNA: TGTGCCAGCTCACTCCCGTCGGGAGGCTCCCGGGATCAGCCCCAGCATTTT.

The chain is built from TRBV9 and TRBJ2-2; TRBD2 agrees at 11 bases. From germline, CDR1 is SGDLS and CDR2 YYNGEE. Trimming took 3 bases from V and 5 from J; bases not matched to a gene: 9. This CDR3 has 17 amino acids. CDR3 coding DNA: TGTGCCAGCAGCGCAATGGGACTAGCGGACAATACCGGGGAGCTGTTTTTT. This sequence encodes CASSAMGLADNTGELFF. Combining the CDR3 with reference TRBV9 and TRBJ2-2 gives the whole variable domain DSGVTQTPKHLITATGQRVTLRCSPRSGDLSVYWYQQSLDQGLQFLIQYYNGEERAKGNILERFSAQQFPDLHSELNLSSLELGDSALYFCASSAMGLADNTGELFFGEGSRLTVL.

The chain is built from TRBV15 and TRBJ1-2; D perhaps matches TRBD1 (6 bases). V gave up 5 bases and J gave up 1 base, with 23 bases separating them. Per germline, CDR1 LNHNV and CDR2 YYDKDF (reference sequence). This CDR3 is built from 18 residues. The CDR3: CATSPRSGQPLNNYGYTF. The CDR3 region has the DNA TGTGCCACCAGCCCCCGGTCCGGACAGCCATTAAATAACTATGGCTACACCTTC.

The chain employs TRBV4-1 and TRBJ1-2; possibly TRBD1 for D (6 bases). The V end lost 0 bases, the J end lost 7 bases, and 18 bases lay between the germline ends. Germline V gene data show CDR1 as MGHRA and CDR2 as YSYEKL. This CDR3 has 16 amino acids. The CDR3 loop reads CASSQEGGPNRAGYTF. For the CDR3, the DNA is TGCGCCAGCAGCCAAGAGGGGGGGCCAAACAGGGCTGGCTACACCTTC.

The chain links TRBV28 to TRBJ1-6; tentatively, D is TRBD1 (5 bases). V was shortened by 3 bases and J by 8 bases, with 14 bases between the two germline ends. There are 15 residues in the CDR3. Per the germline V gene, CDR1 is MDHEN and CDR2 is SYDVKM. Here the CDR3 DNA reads TGTGCCAGCAGTTTTAGGGAGGGACCAGATTCACCCCTCCACTTT. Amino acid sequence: CASSFREGPDSPLHF. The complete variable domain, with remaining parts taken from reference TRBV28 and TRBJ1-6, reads DVKVTQSSRYLVKRTGEKVFLECVQDMDHENMFWYRQDPGLGLRLIYFSYDVKMKEKGDIPEGYSVSREKKERFSLILESASTNQTSMYLCASSFREGPDSPLHFGNGTRLTVT.

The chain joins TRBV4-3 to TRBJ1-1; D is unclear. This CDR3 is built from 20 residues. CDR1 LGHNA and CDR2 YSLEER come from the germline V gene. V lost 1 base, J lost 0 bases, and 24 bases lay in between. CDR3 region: CASSQGRLALPKEMNTEAFF. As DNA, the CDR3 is TGCGCCAGCAGCCAAGGGAGGTTGGCGCTTCCTAAGGAGATGAACACTGAAGCTTTCTTT.

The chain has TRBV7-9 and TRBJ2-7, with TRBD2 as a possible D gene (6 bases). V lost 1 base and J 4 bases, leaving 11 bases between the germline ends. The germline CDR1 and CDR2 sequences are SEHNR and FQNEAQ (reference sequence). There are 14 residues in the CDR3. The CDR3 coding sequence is TGTGCCAGCAGCTTAGGGGGACTTACTTACGAGCAGTACTTC. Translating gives CASSLGGLTYEQYF.

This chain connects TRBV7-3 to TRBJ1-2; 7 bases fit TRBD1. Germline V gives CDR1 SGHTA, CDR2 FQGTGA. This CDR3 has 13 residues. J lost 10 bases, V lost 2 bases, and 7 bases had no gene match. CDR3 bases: TGTGCCAGCAGCTTAGGGGACAGATCTAACTACACCTTC. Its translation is CASSLGDRSNYTF.

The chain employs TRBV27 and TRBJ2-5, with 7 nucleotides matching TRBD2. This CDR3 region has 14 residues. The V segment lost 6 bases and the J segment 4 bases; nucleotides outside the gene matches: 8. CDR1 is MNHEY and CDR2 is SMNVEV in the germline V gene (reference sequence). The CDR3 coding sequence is TGTGCCAGCAGCCCCTGGGGGAGGGGAGAGACCCAGTACTTC. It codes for CASSPWGRGETQYF.

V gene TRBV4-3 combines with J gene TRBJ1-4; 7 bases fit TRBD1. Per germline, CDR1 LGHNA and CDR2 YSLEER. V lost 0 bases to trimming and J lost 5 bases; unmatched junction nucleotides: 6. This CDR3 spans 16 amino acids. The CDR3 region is CASSQDRDRTNEKLFF. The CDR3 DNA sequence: TGCGCCAGCAGCCAAGATCGGGACAGAACCAATGAAAAACTGTTTTTT.

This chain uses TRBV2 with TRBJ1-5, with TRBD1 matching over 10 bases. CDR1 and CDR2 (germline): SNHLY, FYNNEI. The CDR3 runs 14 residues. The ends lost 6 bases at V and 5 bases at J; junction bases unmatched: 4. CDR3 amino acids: CASRETGGHQPQHF. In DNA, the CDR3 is TGTGCCAGCAGGGAGACAGGGGGCCATCAGCCCCAGCATTTT.

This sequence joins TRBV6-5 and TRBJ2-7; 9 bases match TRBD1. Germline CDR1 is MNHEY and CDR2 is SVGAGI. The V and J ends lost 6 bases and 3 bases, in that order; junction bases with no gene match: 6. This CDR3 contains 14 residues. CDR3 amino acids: CASRHRDRDYEQYF. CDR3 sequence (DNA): TGTGCCAGCAGACACCGGGACAGGGACTACGAGCAGTACTTC.

DNA of the CDR3: TGTGCCAGCAGTTTTCGACAGCAACTCTTCTACGAGCAGTACTTC. This codes for CASSFRQQLFYEQYF. The chain has TRBV28 and TRBJ2-7; a weak D match, TRBD1 (5 bases). The V gene's germline CDR1 is MDHEN and CDR2 SYDVKM. V was clipped by 3 bases and J by 3 bases, with 15 bases between them. The CDR3 spans 15 residues.

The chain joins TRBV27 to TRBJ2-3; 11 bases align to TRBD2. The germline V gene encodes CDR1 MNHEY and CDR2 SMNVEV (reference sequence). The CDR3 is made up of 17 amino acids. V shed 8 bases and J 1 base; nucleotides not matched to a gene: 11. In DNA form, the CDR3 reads TGTGCCAGCCGGCGGGGGGAGACTAGCGGGGGCACAGATACGCAGTATTTT. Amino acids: CASRRGETSGGTDTQYF.